This T cell receptor (beta chain) was recovered during a study of T cell responses to AZD1222 COVID-19 vaccine. This clone occurred once. Antigen specificity is unknown. The data were produced by immunoSEQ multiplex PCR, yet TCRdb's version contains in-frame clones alone and is incomplete. The sample includes roughly 100,000 clones, about nine tenths seen only once; the top ten take roughly 3.3%. Study observations and caveats: Baseline seropositivity occurred in only a handful of AZD1222 recipients. Donor demographics were predominantly white British with a female majority; clonal diversity may be underestimated. Repertoires were obtained solely post-peak T cell response. Reportedly, close to half of spike-specific TCRs are directed against unmutated variant regions.

Germline V lookup: CDR1 WSHSY, CDR2 SAAADI. This CDR3 comprises 15 residues. V lost 3 bases and J lost 5, with 14 bases in between. The TCR was taken from an adult who received the MenACWY meningococcal vaccine as a control. The rearrangement joins TRBV10-2 to TRBJ1-5; D is unresolved. Material: peripheral blood, obtained 28 days after the second dose of the MenACWY control vaccine. The CDR3 DNA reads TGCGCCAGCAGTGAATTTCTGGGTCCTGATCAGCCCCAGCATTTT. As protein: CASSEFLGPDQPQHF.